The entry below gives a single T cell receptor (beta chain) sequence along with its context. Its antigen is currently unknown. This specimen belongs to a study of T-cell reconstitution after alpha-beta-depleted transplantation in children. The library targeted TCRbeta and was prepared with unique molecular identifiers. One entry per CDR3 protein, called by TCRdb with MiXCR from the PCR reads. The sample includes under 400,000 distinct CDR3 sequences, 20% to 30% of them seen just once. Study results and caveats: It was newly produced T cells that mostly accounted for T-cell counts and diversity one year after transplant. Recipient T cells and thymic progenitors that survived were the source of the high TCRbeta diversity seen at day 60 in some patients. At around two months after transplant, the alpha-beta T cells were reportedly derived from several hundred expanded clones that came from non-depleted graft cells.

The origin of this receptor is a male patient younger than 18 who had a stem cell transplant for acute lymphoblastic leukemia, so the T cells may come from the graft donor. The sequences come from PBMCs, mostly from graft donor cells, collected 180 days after TCRalphabeta/CD19-depleted stem cell transplant.

CDR3 amino acids: CASSSSDTQYF. As DNA, the CDR3 is TGTGCCAGCAGTTCATCAGATACGCAGTATTTT. This chain connects TRBV12-3 or TRBV12-4 to TRBJ2-3; D gene unclear. The CDR3 covers 11 residues. Between the trimmed V and J ends, which lost 4 bases and 4 bases, there was a span of 3 bases.